This TCR beta chain is from a study of T cell responses to AZD1222 COVID-19 vaccine. This CDR3 region has 14 residues. The V and J ends lost 9 bases and 4 bases respectively, with 16 bases between them. Germline values: CDR1 LNHDA, CDR2 SQIVND (reference sequence). Here immunoSEQ multiplex PCR was the method, and the copy in TCRdb shows in-frame clones only, minus some. The sample includes roughly 120,000 clones, around 87% seen only once; the top ten take approximately 1.2%. The sequencing here drew on peripheral blood, taken on day 0 of AZD1222 vaccination. This receptor was obtained from an adult in good health. The genes are TRBV19 and TRBJ1-3; no clear D gene. CDR3 protein: CASVGRIGGNTIYF. The CDR3, as DNA: TGTGCCAGCGTCGGGCGGATTGGGGGAAACACCATATATTTT.